This is a list of T cell receptor beta chains from one sample in a study of T cell repertoires in cytomegalovirus infection. TCRdb reanalysed the reads using MiXCR and keeps one entry per CDR3 protein. The profile shows some 150,000 distinct CDR3 sequences, roughly a quarter of them singletons. The specimen was PBMCs. The receptors derive from a human donor in good health (CMV status not recorded). Some clones in this sample may be carry-over from other donors' samples. The CDR3 runs from the conserved cysteine through the conserved F or W. The order of the fields is clone size, J gene, V gene, D gene, CDR3 DNA, CDR3 protein. The D gene is left open where the match is weak. Clone size, where shown, is once, few, many, or a class for clones that have expanded.

abundance: many; j_gene: TRBJ1-1; v_gene: TRBV11-1; d_gene: .; CDR3nt: TGTGCCAGCAGCTTTACGGGTGGTGAAGCTTTCTTT; CDR3aa: CASSFTGGEAFF
abundance: .; j_gene: TRBJ1-3; v_gene: TRBV24-1; d_gene: .; CDR3nt: TGTGCCACCAGTGATTCCCGGACAGCCTCTGGAAACACCATATATTTT; CDR3aa: CATSDSRTASGNTIYF
abundance: .; j_gene: TRBJ1-1; v_gene: TRBV6-2/TRBV6-3; d_gene: TRBD1; CDR3nt: TGTGCCAGCAGTTACCGTCCGGACAGGGACACTGAAGCTTTCTTT; CDR3aa: CASSYRPDRDTEAFF
abundance: many; j_gene: TRBJ2-2; v_gene: TRBV7-2; d_gene: TRBD1; CDR3nt: TGTGCCAGCAGCTCCTTGCGTAGGGGCACAGGGGGCAACGGGGAGCTGTTTTTT; CDR3aa: CASSSLRRGTGGNGELFF
abundance: .; j_gene: TRBJ2-1; v_gene: TRBV7-2; d_gene: .; CDR3nt: TGTGCCAGCAGCCATATAGTTAGACTAGGTCCCAATGAGCAGTTCTTC; CDR3aa: CASSHIVRLGPNEQFF
abundance: few; j_gene: TRBJ2-2; v_gene: TRBV11-3; d_gene: .; CDR3nt: TGTGCCAGCAGGGGAGCGGGCGGGGAGCTGTTTTTT; CDR3aa: CASRGAGGELFF
abundance: .; j_gene: TRBJ1-5; v_gene: TRBV28; d_gene: .; CDR3nt: TGTGCCAGCACCGACACCCAGGTGAAGATGAGCCAGCATTTT; CDR3aa: CASTDTQVKMSQHF
abundance: .; j_gene: TRBJ1-5; v_gene: TRBV28; d_gene: .; CDR3nt: TGTGCCAGCAGGCGGGACACCAGCAATCAGCCCCAGCATTTT; CDR3aa: CASRRDTSNQPQHF
abundance: .; j_gene: TRBJ2-3; v_gene: TRBV5-4; d_gene: .; CDR3nt: TGTGCCAGCAGCTTGTCCGTCCTGAGCACAGATACGCAGTATTTT; CDR3aa: CASSLSVLSTDTQYF
abundance: many; j_gene: TRBJ1-4; v_gene: TRBV7-9; d_gene: .; CDR3nt: TGTGCCAGCAGCCAACCCCGAAGACAGTCCAGCATAGACTCGAATGAAAAACTGTTTTTT; CDR3aa: CASSQPRRQSSIDSNEKLFF
abundance: .; j_gene: TRBJ1-2; v_gene: TRBV7-2; d_gene: TRBD1; CDR3nt: TGTGCCAGCAGCTTACACAGGGGGAAGAACTATGGCTACACCTTC; CDR3aa: CASSLHRGKNYGYTF
abundance: many; j_gene: TRBJ1-1; v_gene: TRBV7-9; d_gene: .; CDR3nt: TGTGCCAGCAGCCCACTCACCGGGAGGACCCTAGGCAAAGCTTTCTTT; CDR3aa: CASSPLTGRTLGKAFF
abundance: many; j_gene: TRBJ2-7; v_gene: TRBV7-8; d_gene: .; CDR3nt: TGTGCCAGCAGCTTACTCGAGGGGGCCTACGAGCAGTACTTC; CDR3aa: CASSLLEGAYEQYF
abundance: .; j_gene: TRBJ2-4; v_gene: TRBV29-1; d_gene: TRBD2; CDR3nt: TGCAGCGCAGCGGGGGGGGACAAAAACATTCAGTACTTC; CDR3aa: CSAAGGDKNIQYF
abundance: .; j_gene: TRBJ2-7; v_gene: TRBV28; d_gene: TRBD1; CDR3nt: TGTGCCAGCAGTTCCCCGGACAGGGCACCCGTCGAGCAGTACTTC; CDR3aa: CASSSPDRAPVEQYF
abundance: many; j_gene: TRBJ2-3; v_gene: TRBV25-1; d_gene: TRBD2; CDR3nt: TGTGCCAGCAGTGAATCGCTAGCGGGGGGCCCTTCTAGCACAGATACGCAGTATTTT; CDR3aa: CASSESLAGGPSSTDTQYF
abundance: .; j_gene: TRBJ2-7; v_gene: TRBV28; d_gene: .; CDR3nt: TGTGCCAGCAGAAAGGAGGGGGGGGCAAAGGAGCAGTACTTC; CDR3aa: CASRKEGGAKEQYF
abundance: many; j_gene: TRBJ2-6; v_gene: TRBV7-5; d_gene: .; CDR3nt: .; CDR3aa: CISVPEKRQGARGANVLTF
abundance: many; j_gene: TRBJ1-2; v_gene: TRBV7-8; d_gene: .; CDR3nt: TGTGCCAGCAGCTTAGGGCATGGGGTCGACTATGGCTACACCTTC; CDR3aa: CASSLGHGVDYGYTF
abundance: .; j_gene: TRBJ2-7; v_gene: TRBV11-2; d_gene: TRBD2; CDR3nt: TGTGCCAGCAGCTTTATTTTCGGGACTAGCGGCGAGCAGTACTTC; CDR3aa: CASSFIFGTSGEQYF
abundance: few; j_gene: TRBJ1-6; v_gene: TRBV28; d_gene: .; CDR3nt: TGTGCCAGCAGTTATCGACAGCTCAATAATTCACCCCTCCACTTT; CDR3aa: CASSYRQLNNSPLHF
abundance: many; j_gene: TRBJ1-2; v_gene: TRBV3-1; d_gene: TRBD1; CDR3nt: TGTGCCAGCAGCCGACAAACGACAGGGATGTACGATGGCTACACCTTC; CDR3aa: CASSRQTTGMYDGYTF
abundance: few; j_gene: TRBJ2-6; v_gene: TRBV2; d_gene: .; CDR3nt: TGTGCCAGCACTAATCCCCCTGGGGCCAACGTCCTGACTTTC; CDR3aa: CASTNPPGANVLTF
abundance: many; j_gene: TRBJ2-5; v_gene: TRBV7-2; d_gene: .; CDR3nt: TGTGCCAGCAGCTTAAGGTTTAGGGGAGAGACCCAGTACTTC; CDR3aa: CASSLRFRGETQYF
abundance: few; j_gene: TRBJ2-1; v_gene: TRBV5-6; d_gene: TRBD1; CDR3nt: TGTGCCAGCAGCTTTGACAGGGGTCGTTACAATGAGCAGTTCTTC; CDR3aa: CASSFDRGRYNEQFF
abundance: .; j_gene: TRBJ2-1; v_gene: TRBV20-1; d_gene: .; CDR3nt: TGCAGTGCTAGAGAGGCGGAGTCCTACAATGAGCAGTTCTTC; CDR3aa: CSAREAESYNEQFF
abundance: many; j_gene: TRBJ1-5; v_gene: TRBV6-5; d_gene: .; CDR3nt: TGTGCCAGCAGTTTGGGACTCGGCTCGGGGGCGAGCAATCAGCCCCAGCATTTT; CDR3aa: CASSLGLGSGASNQPQHF
abundance: .; j_gene: TRBJ1-5; v_gene: TRBV28; d_gene: .; CDR3nt: TGTGCCAGCAGTTTAGCCACCGATCAGCCCCAGCATTTT; CDR3aa: CASSLATDQPQHF
abundance: few; j_gene: TRBJ1-1; v_gene: TRBV5-1; d_gene: .; CDR3nt: TGCGCCAGCAGCTTGGAGCGTAGTTACACTGAAGCTTTCTTT; CDR3aa: CASSLERSYTEAFF
abundance: .; j_gene: TRBJ2-7; v_gene: TRBV11-2; d_gene: .; CDR3nt: TGTGCCAGCAGCTCTTTCTCGGACTTAAAGCGCGAGCAGTACTTC; CDR3aa: CASSSFSDLKREQYF
abundance: .; j_gene: TRBJ2-7; v_gene: TRBV3-1; d_gene: TRBD2; CDR3nt: TGTGCCAGCAGCCCCGGGGGGGGACTAGCGGGATCAGACTACGAGCAGTACTTC; CDR3aa: CASSPGGGLAGSDYEQYF
abundance: .; j_gene: TRBJ2-1; v_gene: TRBV6-8; d_gene: TRBD2; CDR3nt: TGTGCCAGCAGTGTAGTAGCGGGGGCGTCGAATGAGCAGTTCTTC; CDR3aa: CASSVVAGASNEQFF
abundance: few; j_gene: TRBJ2-2; v_gene: TRBV19; d_gene: .; CDR3nt: TGTGCCAGTAGTATAAAGGCCAACACCGGGGAGCTGTTTTTT; CDR3aa: CASSIKANTGELFF
abundance: .; j_gene: TRBJ1-5; v_gene: TRBV28; d_gene: TRBD1; CDR3nt: TGTGCCAGCAGCGACAGGGCTTATCAGCCCCAGCATTTT; CDR3aa: CASSDRAYQPQHF
abundance: few; j_gene: TRBJ2-7; v_gene: TRBV28; d_gene: TRBD2; CDR3nt: TGTGCCAGCAGTATCCCCGGGACTAGCCGTTACGAGCAGTACTTC; CDR3aa: CASSIPGTSRYEQYF
abundance: .; j_gene: TRBJ2-5; v_gene: TRBV7-3; d_gene: .; CDR3nt: TGTGCCAGCAGCCCGTTCAGGAGGGAGCAAGAGACCCAGTACTTC; CDR3aa: CASSPFRREQETQYF
abundance: medium-sized; j_gene: TRBJ1-4; v_gene: TRBV7-2; d_gene: .; CDR3nt: TGTGCCAGCAGCCCGCGGCGGGGGCGGGTGACTAATGAAAAACTGTTTTTT; CDR3aa: CASSPRRGRVTNEKLFF
abundance: .; j_gene: TRBJ1-2; v_gene: TRBV20-1; d_gene: TRBD1; CDR3nt: TGCAGTGCTCATTTCCTACCGGGACAGGGGGCGTCCTACTATGGCTACACCTTC; CDR3aa: CSAHFLPGQGASYYGYTF
abundance: many; j_gene: TRBJ2-5; v_gene: TRBV7-2; d_gene: .; CDR3nt: TGTGCCAGCAGCTTAACGGAGACCCAGTACTTC; CDR3aa: CASSLTETQYF
abundance: few; j_gene: TRBJ2-3; v_gene: TRBV28; d_gene: .; CDR3nt: TGTGCCAGCAGTTTTGCGAGAACAAACAAAGGGTATTTT; CDR3aa: CASSFARTNKGYF
abundance: .; j_gene: TRBJ2-1; v_gene: TRBV25-1; d_gene: TRBD1; CDR3nt: TGTGCCAGCAGTCGACAGGGAGCATCTACAAATGAGCAGTTCTTC; CDR3aa: CASSRQGASTNEQFF
abundance: few; j_gene: TRBJ2-7; v_gene: TRBV19; d_gene: TRBD2; CDR3nt: TGTGCCAGTAGTTTCCTAGCGGGAGACGAGCAGTACTTC; CDR3aa: CASSFLAGDEQYF
abundance: few; j_gene: TRBJ2-7; v_gene: TRBV20-1; d_gene: TRBD2; CDR3nt: TGCAGTGCTAGTCGTAGCGGGAGAAGCTACGAGCAGTACTTC; CDR3aa: CSASRSGRSYEQYF
abundance: few; j_gene: TRBJ2-5; v_gene: TRBV7-3; d_gene: .; CDR3nt: TGTGCCAGCAGCTCTAACTCGCAAGAGACCCAGTACTTC; CDR3aa: CASSSNSQETQYF
abundance: .; j_gene: TRBJ2-1; v_gene: TRBV12-3/TRBV12-4; d_gene: .; CDR3nt: TGTGCCAGCAGTTTCGAGCAGCACTCCTACAATGAGCAGTTCTTC; CDR3aa: CASSFEQHSYNEQFF
abundance: many; j_gene: TRBJ2-7; v_gene: TRBV7-2; d_gene: TRBD2; CDR3nt: TGTGCCAGCAGCCCCAGTACCGCTAGCGGGAGGGGGTACTTC; CDR3aa: CASSPSTASGRGYF
abundance: .; j_gene: TRBJ2-3; v_gene: TRBV4-2; d_gene: .; CDR3nt: TGTGCCAGCAGCCAAGATGGACAAGGATCGGATACGCAGTATTTT; CDR3aa: CASSQDGQGSDTQYF
abundance: .; j_gene: TRBJ1-1; v_gene: TRBV27; d_gene: .; CDR3nt: TGTGCCAGCAGTTTATCGAGGGGGGGGCAGTCTGAAGCTTTCTTT; CDR3aa: CASSLSRGGQSEAFF
abundance: few; j_gene: TRBJ1-6; v_gene: TRBV12-3/TRBV12-4; d_gene: .; CDR3nt: TGTGCCAGCCGCTACTCAGGGGATTCACCCCTCCACTTT; CDR3aa: CASRYSGDSPLHF
abundance: many; j_gene: TRBJ2-1; v_gene: TRBV7-9; d_gene: TRBD1; CDR3nt: TGTGCCAGCCCAGCGACCGGGACAGTCTCCTACAATGAGCAGTTCTTC; CDR3aa: CASPATGTVSYNEQFF
abundance: .; j_gene: TRBJ1-6; v_gene: TRBV2; d_gene: .; CDR3nt: TGTGCCAGCAGTGGTAGACAGGCCCTGGATTCACCCCTCCACTTT; CDR3aa: CASSGRQALDSPLHF
abundance: few; j_gene: TRBJ2-7; v_gene: TRBV20-1; d_gene: TRBD2; CDR3nt: TGCAGTGCTAGAGGGGGACTAGGCTACGAGCAGTACTTC; CDR3aa: CSARGGLGYEQYF
abundance: many; j_gene: TRBJ2-5; v_gene: TRBV12-3/TRBV12-4; d_gene: TRBD2; CDR3nt: TGTGCCAGCAGCCCGCGGGAGTCCCAAGAGACCCAGTACTTC; CDR3aa: CASSPRESQETQYF
abundance: few; j_gene: TRBJ1-5; v_gene: TRBV30; d_gene: .; CDR3nt: TGTGCCTGGAGTGAAGGGAGTCGCAATCAGCCCCAGCATTTT; CDR3aa: CAWSEGSRNQPQHF
abundance: few; j_gene: TRBJ2-7; v_gene: TRBV29-1; d_gene: .; CDR3nt: TGCAGCGTTTCATCTGATTCCTACGAGCAGTACTTC; CDR3aa: CSVSSDSYEQYF